Each of the 7 T cell receptor beta chains below was sequenced from the same sample in a study of T cell clones after liver transplantation. Assay used: immunoSEQ multiplex PCR; TCRdb lists only in-frame clones, some missing. The sample contains roughly 100,000 clones, under 90% of which appear only once. This sample comprised CD4+ T cells from blood, obtained 47 months after liver transplant. The receptor set was obtained from a human patient who received a liver transplant. The T cells may partly be graft donor cells.

The chain recombines TRBV10-2 with TRBJ2-5; tentatively, D is TRBD1 or TRBD2 (6 bases each). Trimming stripped 7 bases from V and 5 bases from J, with 14 bases between. The CDR3 is 13 amino acids. Germline V gives CDR1 WSHSY, CDR2 SAAADI. The CDR3 spells CASTPGAEETQYF. The CDR3 DNA reads as TGCGCCAGCACCCCGGGGGCCGAGGAGACCCAGTACTTC.

This chain connects TRBV25-1 to TRBJ2-3; TRBD2 agrees at 13 bases. The ends lost 1 base at V and 4 bases at J; junction bases unmatched: 2. The CDR3 sequence is 16 residues long. Germline V CDR1 and CDR2: MGHDK, SYGVNS. CDR3 protein: CASSEWTSGSSDTQYF. The CDR3 nucleotides are TGTGCCAGCAGTGAATGGACTAGCGGGAGTTCAGATACGCAGTATTTT.

This chain links TRBV6-1 with TRBJ2-2; possibly TRBD2 for D (6 bases). This CDR3 comprises 17 residues. CDR1 is MNHNS and CDR2 is SASEGT in the germline V gene. The V end lost 3 bases, the J end lost 2 bases, and 16 bases lay between the germline ends. The CDR3 region is CASSETFGTLNTGELFF. The CDR3 coding sequence is TGTGCCAGCAGTGAGACATTCGGGACTCTTAACACCGGGGAGCTGTTTTTT.

For the CDR3, the DNA is TGTGCCAGCAGCCTCTCCAGGAGCAATTCACCCCTCCACTTT. It translates to CASSLSRSNSPLHF. This chain joins TRBV7-2 and TRBJ1-6; no firm D call. The V gene's germline CDR1 is SGHTA and CDR2 FQGNSA. Trimming took off 5 bases at V and 7 bases at J, with 12 bases between the two ends. The CDR3 has 14 residues.

This clone was found many times. The gene calls are TRBV6-5 and TRBJ1-2; TRBD1 is a possible D gene (5 bases). This CDR3 has 13 residues. The V end was cut by 5 bases, the J end by 7 bases, with 14 bases between. The V gene's germline CDR1 is MNHEY and CDR2 SVGAGI. This CDR3 is CASSHDRTGGYTF. The CDR3 nucleotides read TGTGCCAGCAGTCACGACAGAACAGGTGGCTACACCTTC.

The chain employs TRBV19 and TRBJ2-1, with TRBD1 as a possible D gene (6 bases). Germline loops: CDR1 LNHDA, CDR2 SQIVND (reference sequence). V lost 0 bases, J lost 7 bases, and 22 bases lay in between. The CDR3 contains 18 residues. CDR3 DNA: TGTGCCAGTAGTATAGATCGGGCAGGGGTCCTTAATGGAAATGAGCAGTTCTTC. Its protein product is CASSIDRAGVLNGNEQFF.

This clone was seen just once. V and J are TRBV7-7 and TRBJ2-7; D is possibly TRBD1 (5 bases). Germline CDR1 reads SSHAT; CDR2 reads FNYEAQ (reference sequence). V was clipped by 1 base and J by 0 bases, with 10 bases between them. This CDR3 has 15 amino acids. CDR3 nucleotides: TGTGCCAGCAGCTTAGTAGCAGGGCCCTCCTACGAGCAGTACTTC. Its translation is CASSLVAGPSYEQYF.